This TCR beta chain is drawn from a study of beta chain features in type 1 diabetes. CD45RO/CCR7/CD25/CD127/CD95/CD27 staining was used to isolate CD4+ naive, central memory, regulatory and stem cell-like memory cells by sorting. Study results and limitations: For Type 1 diabetes patients, all four CD4+ subsets carried TCRB CDR3s that were moderately but significantly shorter.

This CDR3 comprises 14 residues. V was trimmed by 2 bases and J by 0 bases, leaving 8 bases between them. CDR1 and CDR2 (germline): GTSNPN, SVGIG (reference sequence). This clone was observed a few times. Its target is not known. The authors reverse transcribed all of the isolated RNA, so sequencing captured expressed TCRB transcripts. Repertoires were generated with immunoSEQ multiplex PCR, while TCRdb's copy carries only in-frame clones and drops some. Altogether about 48,000 clones are present, 42% being singletons, with the ten largest covering about 1.5%. This chain connects TRBV30 to TRBJ2-1, with a possible D match to TRBD2 (5 bases). The sample taken for sequencing was Tregs from blood. This receptor was identified in a man in his thirties or forties with type 1 diabetes. For the CDR3, the DNA is TGTGCCTGGAGTACAGCGGTCTCCTACAATGAGCAGTTCTTC. Translating gives CAWSTAVSYNEQFF.